The present T cell receptor beta chain was sequenced within a study of blood T cell repertoires in COVID-19. Study information: Sites across the United States, Italy and Spain contributed samples from acute and convalescent COVID-19.

In this sample, this clone turned up once. Germline CDR1 and CDR2: MGHDK and SYGVNS. Trimming removed 5 bases from V and 2 bases from J, with 15 bases in between. This CDR3 has 15 residues. The method was immunoSEQ multiplex PCR; TCRdb's version includes in-frame clones alone and lacks a portion of them. The sample has about 270,000 clones, over 75% seen once. Grouping used clinical history reported by participants in a survey and questionnaire. Sequencing input: PBMCs or T cells enriched from blood (not recorded which). The source is a woman under 30 who had recovered from COVID-19. This rearrangement joins TRBV25-1 to TRBJ1-2, with a possible D match to TRBD1 (5 bases). CDR3 in DNA: TGTGCCAGCAGTTCAACAGAAGCAGGGAACTATGGCTACACCTTC. Protein sequence: CASSSTEAGNYGYTF.